This T cell receptor (beta chain) stems from a study of blood T cell repertoires in COVID-19. The repertoire was sequenced with immunoSEQ multiplex PCR; TCRdb's copy has only in-frame clones and lacks some. This table has 340,000 or so clones, around 88% appearing once. Sequencing was performed on peripheral blood. The origin of this receptor is a man between 25 and 39 years old with active or convalescent COVID-19.

CDR3 loop: CASRWQGHQPQHF. CDR3 coding DNA: TGTGCCAGTAGGTGGCAGGGCCATCAGCCCCAGCATTTT. V is TRBV19 and J is TRBJ1-5; the D gene is possibly TRBD1 (5 bases). Trimming took 6 bases from V and 5 from J, leaving 11 bases between them. The CDR3 runs 13 residues. Per the germline V gene, CDR1 is LNHDA and CDR2 is SQIVND (reference sequence).